One sample yielded the 4 T cell receptor beta chains listed below, sequenced in a study of blood T cell repertoires in COVID-19 (dated by TCRdb to 2018 to 2021). Receptor libraries were prepared by the immunoSEQ multiplex PCR assay. TCRdb's version of the immuneACCESS table is confined to in-frame rearrangements and falls short of the full clone set. An unresolved V gene accounts for under half of the shortfall where checked; the remainder is of unknown origin. For this sample there are roughly 69,000 clones; around 90% appear just once. The ten largest clones capture around 4.5% of the sample. Input material: peripheral blood. Receptors were obtained from a human donor in a cohort sampled during active COVID-19.

The J gene is TRBJ1-2, the V gene TRBV19, with TRBD1 matching over 8 bases. Trimming took 7 bases from V and 6 from J; bases not matched to a gene: 13. The length of the CDR3 is 15 residues. The germline CDR1 and CDR2 sequences are LNHDA and SQIVND (reference sequence). This chain's CDR3 is CASKITQDRDDGYTF. The CDR3 nucleotides read TGTGCCAGTAAGATCACCCAGGACAGGGACGATGGCTACACCTTC.

The sample holds one count of this clone. This chain uses TRBV19 with TRBJ1-5, with a weak D call TRBD1 (5 bases). Deletions cut 10 bases from V and 0 bases from J, with 16 bases between. This CDR3 is 15 amino acids long. The germline V gene encodes CDR1 LNHDA and CDR2 SQIVND (reference sequence). In DNA, the CDR3 is TGTGCCACCCGTTGGGGGGGTTTTAGCAATCAGCCCCAGCATTTT. It translates to CATRWGGFSNQPQHF.

The chain has TRBV7-2 and TRBJ2-3; 10 positions agree with TRBD2. Germline assignment: CDR1 SGHTA and CDR2 FQGNSA. The CDR3 spans 16 residues. After removal of 5 bases from V and 4 bases from J, the junction contained 9 bases not matched to a gene. The CDR3 coding sequence is TGTGCCAGCAGCCGTGTAGCTAGCGGGAGCTCAGATACGCAGTATTTT. Its translation: CASSRVASGSSDTQYF.

J is TRBJ2-7 and V is TRBV4-2, with 11 bases lining up with TRBD1. With V trimmed by 3 bases and J by 3 bases, 4 bases remained unmatched. Germline V gene data show CDR1 as LGHNA and CDR2 as YNFKEQ. The CDR3 runs 15 residues. In DNA, the CDR3 is TGTGCCAGCAGCCACCCGGGACAGGGGGACTACGAGCAGTACTTC. Its protein is CASSHPGQGDYEQYF.